This record looks at one T cell receptor (beta chain) sequence and its context. Its antigen remains unidentified. This entry belongs to a study of CD8 T cell repertoires and HIV-1 epitope variants. With 0 bases removed from V and 3 bases from J, the gap between germline ends came to 12 bases. Germline V gives CDR1 LGHNA, CDR2 YNFKEQ. This CDR3 is 15 amino acids long. TCRdb's table, derived via immunoSEQ multiplex PCR, lists solely in-frame clones and lacks some. The table shows a few thousand clones, with just under 65% occurring only once. The TCR sequence derives from a male donor with HIV. The rearrangement joins TRBV4-2 to TRBJ2-7, with D perhaps TRBD1 or TRBD2 (5 bases each). Sequencing was carried out using cultured CD8+ T cells derived from PBMCs. CDR3 sequence (DNA): TGTGCCAGCAGCCAAGATCCAGGGAGTAGCTACGAGCAGTACTTC. Amino acids: CASSQDPGSSYEQYF.